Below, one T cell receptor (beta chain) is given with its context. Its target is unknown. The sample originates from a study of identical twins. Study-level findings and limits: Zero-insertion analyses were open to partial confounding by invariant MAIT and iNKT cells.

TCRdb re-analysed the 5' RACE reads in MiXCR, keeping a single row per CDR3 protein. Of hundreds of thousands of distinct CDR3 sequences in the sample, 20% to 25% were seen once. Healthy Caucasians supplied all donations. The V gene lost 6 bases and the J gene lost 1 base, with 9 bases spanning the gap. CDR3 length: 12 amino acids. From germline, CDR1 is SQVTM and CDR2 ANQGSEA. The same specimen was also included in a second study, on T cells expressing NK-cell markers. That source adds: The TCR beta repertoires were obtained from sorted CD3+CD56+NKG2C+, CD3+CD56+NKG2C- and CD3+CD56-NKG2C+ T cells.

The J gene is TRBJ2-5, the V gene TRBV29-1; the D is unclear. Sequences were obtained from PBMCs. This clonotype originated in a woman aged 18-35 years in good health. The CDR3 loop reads CSVARSQETQYF. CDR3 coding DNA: TGCAGCGTGGCACGGAGCCAAGAGACCCAGTACTTC.